These 3 T cell receptor beta chains originate from one sample sequenced in a study of blood T cells in healthy people across ages. Sample-barcoded 5' priming and a J-beta primer mix drove a second PCR of 7 to 11 cycles. Using its own MiXCR run on the 5' RACE reads, TCRdb lists one record per CDR3 protein. Of approximately 850,000 distinct CDR3 sequences in the sample, 58% were seen once. Sequenced input: blood. The source is a man aged 30 to 39 in good health.

V usage is TRBV5-1 and J usage is TRBJ2-1, with TRBD1 matching over 7 bases. The J segment lost 15 bases and the V segment lost 4 bases, leaving 16 bases of the junction unmatched. This CDR3 comprises 14 residues. Germline-derived CDR1 and CDR2 are SGHRS and YFSETQ. CDR3 amino acids: CASSLEGTVQYLFF. In nucleotides, the CDR3 is TGCGCCAGCAGCCTAGAGGGGACAGTCCAATACTTGTTCTTC. The whole variable domain, remainder taken from reference TRBV5-1 and TRBJ2-1, is KAGVTQTPRYLIKTRGQQVTLSCSPISGHRSVSWYQQTPGQGLQFLFEYFSETQRNKGNFPGRFSGRQFSNSRSEMNVSTLELGDSALYLCASSLEGTVQYLFFGPGTRLTVL.

This chain links TRBV28 with TRBJ2-1, with TRBD2 identical over 10 bases. CDR1 and CDR2 (germline): MDHEN, SYDVKM. The J segment lost 6 bases and the V segment lost 5 bases, leaving 10 bases of the junction unmatched. The CDR3 spans 16 residues. This CDR3 is CASSIPSSGRANEQFF. CDR3 nucleotides: TGTGCCAGCAGTATACCTTCAAGCGGGAGGGCCAATGAGCAGTTCTTC.

Only a few counts were recorded for this clonotype. Given a much more abundant clone one base away, this may be a read error. J is TRBJ2-3 and V is TRBV7-2; 7 bases align to TRBD1. This CDR3 comprises 14 residues. Germline CDR1 SGHTA, CDR2 FQGNSA. The junction had 8 bases not matched to a gene; V was cut back by 5 bases and J by 6 bases. The DNA for the CDR3 is TGTGCCAGCAGCGTAGGGGGCGACATGGATACGCAGTATTTT. It codes for CASSVGGDMDTQYF.